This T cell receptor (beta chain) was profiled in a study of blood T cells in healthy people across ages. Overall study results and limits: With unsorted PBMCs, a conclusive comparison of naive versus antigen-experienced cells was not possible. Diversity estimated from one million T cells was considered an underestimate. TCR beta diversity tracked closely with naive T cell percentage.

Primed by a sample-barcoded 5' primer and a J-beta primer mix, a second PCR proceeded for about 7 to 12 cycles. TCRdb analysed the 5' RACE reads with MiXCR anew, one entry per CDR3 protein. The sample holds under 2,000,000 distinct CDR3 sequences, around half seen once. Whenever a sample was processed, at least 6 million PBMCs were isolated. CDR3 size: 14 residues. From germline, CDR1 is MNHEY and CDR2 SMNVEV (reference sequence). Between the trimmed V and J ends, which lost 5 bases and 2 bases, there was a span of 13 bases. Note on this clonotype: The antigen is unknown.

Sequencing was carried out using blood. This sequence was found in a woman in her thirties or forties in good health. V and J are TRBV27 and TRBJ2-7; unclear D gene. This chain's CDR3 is CASSPGRTTYEQYF. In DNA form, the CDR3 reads TGTGCCAGCAGTCCTGGGCGCACCACCTACGAGCAGTACTTC.